Included here is one T cell receptor (beta chain) sequence, with context. The sample originates from a study of technical replicates of blood from several donors. Here immunoSEQ multiplex PCR was the method, and the copy in TCRdb shows in-frame clones only, minus some. The data hold tens of thousands of clones, with about 97% observed a single time. CDR3 length: 14 residues. CDR1 and CDR2 from the germline V gene are MGHDK and SYGVNS. V lost 4 bases to trimming and J lost 4 bases; unmatched junction nucleotides: 3. This TCR came from a human donor in good health. Sequencing input: T cells isolated from PBMCs. This chain connects TRBV25-1 to TRBJ2-5, with TRBD2 identical over 10 bases. CDR3 coding DNA: TGTGCCAGCAGTGGCCGACTAGCGGGAGAGACCCAGTACTTC. Translated, it gives CASSGRLAGETQYF.